This T cell receptor (beta chain) was profiled in a study of blood T cell repertoires in COVID-19. Libraries were prepared by immunoSEQ multiplex PCR; TCRdb keeps only in-frame clonotypes and omits some of them. In the table there are under 150,000 clones, about 80% of which are singletons. Germline V gives CDR1 WSHSY, CDR2 SAAADI. V shed 6 bases and J shed 3 bases, with 8 bases lying between them. The CDR3 has 12 residues. V gene TRBV10-2 combines with J gene TRBJ1-1, with D tentatively TRBD1 (5 bases). What was sequenced was peripheral blood. This TCR was recovered from a woman aged 55-70 years with acute or convalescent COVID-19. Written as DNA, the CDR3 is TGCGCCAGCAGACGACAGCACACTGAAGCTTTCTTT. Protein: CASRRQHTEAFF.